These 8 T cell receptor beta chains were sequenced from one sample in a study of human T cells and chemical hapten exposure. MiXCR, applied by TCRdb to the RACE reads, yields one record per CDR3 protein. The repertoire includes around 380,000 distinct CDR3 sequences, more than 4.5% of them detected once, and around 2% sits in the top ten. Regarding time point: patch test 1, 2 weeks after DPC sensitization. The treatment is: therapeutic diphenylcyclopropenone sensitization with weekly scalp DPC. The sample in question was whole blood, obtained in connection with sensitization to the hapten diphenylcyclopropenone (DPC). The receptors shown here come from a woman aged 45-65 years with alopecia areata. Some clones in this sample may be carry-over from other donors' samples.

This clonotype was seen at least ten times. The chain recombines TRBV9 with TRBJ1-5; D not certain. The CDR3 spans 16 residues. Trimming shortened V by 2 bases and J by 9 bases, and 21 bases separated the two germline ends. Germline V gives CDR1 SGDLS, CDR2 YYNGEE. The CDR3 loop is CASSVGGSAAGGPQHF. Here the CDR3 DNA reads TGTGCCAGCAGCGTGGGAGGATCCGCGGCGGGAGGGCCCCAGCATTTT.

This clonotype was detected ten times or more. The chain uses TRBV7-6 and TRBJ2-2; D is unresolved. CDR1 SGHVS and CDR2 FNYEAQ come from the germline V gene. This CDR3 is 14 amino acids long. With 5 bases removed from V and 2 bases from J, the gap between germline ends came to 9 bases. The CDR3 DNA reads TGTGCCAGCAGCCGCAGTAGCAACACCGGGGAGCTGTTTTTT. It codes for CASSRSSNTGELFF.

This clonotype appeared a few times. The chain is built from TRBV12-3 or TRBV12-4 and TRBJ2-3, with D maybe TRBD2 (6 bases). With 5 bases removed from V and 5 bases from J, the gap between germline ends came to 11 bases. This CDR3 has 13 residues. The CDR3 here is CASSITGEDTQYF. For the CDR3, the DNA is TGTGCCAGCAGTATTACGGGGGAAGATACGCAGTATTTT.

This clonotype was detected many times. This sequence joins TRBV2 and TRBJ2-1, with no clear D. Per germline, CDR1 SNHLY and CDR2 FYNNEI. This CDR3 has 12 residues. Deletions cut 6 bases from V and 6 bases from J, with 9 bases between. DNA of the CDR3: TGTGCCAGCAGACTCTTCAGCAATGAGCAGTTCTTC. Its protein product is CASRLFSNEQFF.

This clonotype has just a few counts. The rearrangement joins TRBV29-1 to TRBJ2-7; D is unclear. Germline V lookup: CDR1 SQVTM, CDR2 ANQGSEA. This CDR3 region has 11 residues. V lost 3 bases and J 2 bases, leaving 5 bases between the germline ends. The CDR3 bases are TGCAGCGTTGAGGAGACCTACGAGCAGTACTTC. This codes for CSVEETYEQYF.

This clonotype has a count of ten or more. The chain links TRBV7-2 to TRBJ2-3; D uncertain. This CDR3 spans 13 amino acids. CDR1 is SGHTA and CDR2 is FQGNSA in the germline V gene. V was trimmed by 6 bases and J by 2 bases, leaving 9 bases between them. The CDR3 is CASRPRTTDTQYF. The CDR3 DNA reads TGTGCCAGCAGGCCACGGACCACAGATACGCAGTATTTT.

At least ten counts were recorded for this clonotype. The V and J genes are TRBV7-2 and TRBJ2-3; 7 bases are shared with TRBD1. Germline-derived CDR1 and CDR2 are SGHTA and FQGNSA. This CDR3 contains 15 residues. After removal of 3 bases from V and 2 bases from J, the junction contained 5 bases not matched to a gene. The CDR3 DNA sequence: TGTGCCAGCAGCTTTTCAGGGGGAGACACAGATACGCAGTATTTT. Translating it yields CASSFSGGDTDTQYF.

This clonotype was observed a few times. V and J are TRBV28 and TRBJ2-7; D gene ambiguous. Per the germline V gene, CDR1 is MDHEN and CDR2 is SYDVKM. Trimming removed 3 bases from V and 4 bases from J, with 19 bases in between. The CDR3 has 16 residues. CDR3 amino acids: CASSLFGSSAEYEQYF. The CDR3 region has the DNA TGTGCCAGCAGTTTGTTCGGGTCCTCGGCGGAATACGAGCAGTACTTC.